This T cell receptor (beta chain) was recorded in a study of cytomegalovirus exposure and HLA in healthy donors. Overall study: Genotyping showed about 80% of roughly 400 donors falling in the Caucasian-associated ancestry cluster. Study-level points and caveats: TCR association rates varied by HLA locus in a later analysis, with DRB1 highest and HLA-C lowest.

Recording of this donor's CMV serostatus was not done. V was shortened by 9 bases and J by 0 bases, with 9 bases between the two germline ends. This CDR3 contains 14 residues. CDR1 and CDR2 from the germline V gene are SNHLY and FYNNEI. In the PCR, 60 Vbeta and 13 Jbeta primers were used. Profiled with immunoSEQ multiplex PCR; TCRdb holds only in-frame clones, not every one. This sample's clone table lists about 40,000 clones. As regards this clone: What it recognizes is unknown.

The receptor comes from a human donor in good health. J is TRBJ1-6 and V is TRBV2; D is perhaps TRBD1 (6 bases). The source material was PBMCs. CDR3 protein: CASTGSSYNSPLHF. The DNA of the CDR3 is TGTGCCAGTACAGGGAGCTCCTATAATTCACCCCTCCACTTT.